The source of this TCR beta chain is a study of identifying expanded T cells in peripheral blood. Study-level points and caveats: Roughly two-week clone count variance significantly increased as total template count grew. Over approximately two and four weeks, about 15 and 19 clones changed, versus roughly 1.1 between replicates.

Collection occurred without any documented infections or immune events in donors. This CDR3 spans 13 amino acids. Between the trimmed V and J ends, which lost 5 bases and 0 bases, there was a span of 7 bases. Per the germline V gene, CDR1 is SEHNR and CDR2 is FQNEAQ (reference sequence). Clones were sequenced by immunoSEQ multiplex PCR, and TCRdb holds only the in-frame ones, with some missing. The table has 90,000 or so clones, more than 75% seen once. Comment on this clone: Its specificity is unknown.

Material: blood. This TCR was sampled from a person between 18 and 75 years old in good health. The V and J genes are TRBV7-9 and TRBJ1-2; D not resolved. The CDR3 DNA reads as TGTGCCAGCAGCCGGAATACTAACTATGGCTACACCTTC. This sequence encodes CASSRNTNYGYTF.